Listed below are T cell receptor beta chains from one sample, sequenced in a study of identical twins. Each CDR3 protein gets one entry after TCRdb re-called the 5' RACE reads with MiXCR. Of some 240,000 distinct CDR3 sequences in the sample, roughly 8% were seen once. The same specimen was also included in a second study, on yellow fever vaccine responses in identical twins.

Sequencing was carried out using CD8+ T cells sorted from blood. These receptors originate from a young woman in good health. Each CDR3 is given with its conserved first and last residue. The D gene is left open where the match is weak. A row's size may be missing; if present it is once, few, many or a size class.

V gene: TRBV20-1
J gene: TRBJ2-3
clone size: many
D gene: NA
CDR3 protein: CSARDLAGTPPDTQYF
CDR3 DNA: TGCAGTGCTAGAGATCTCGCGGGGACCCCCCCAGATACGCAGTATTTT

V gene: TRBV6-5
J gene: TRBJ2-1
clone size: few
D gene: NA
CDR3 protein: CASSYQGPTPEQFF
CDR3 DNA: TGTGCCAGCAGTTACCAGGGACCAACCCCAGAGCAGTTCTTC

V gene: TRBV20-1
J gene: TRBJ2-1
clone size: few
D gene: TRBD2
CDR3 protein: CSAQSGTSSYNEQFF
CDR3 DNA: TGCAGTGCTCAAAGCGGGACGAGCTCCTACAATGAGCAGTTCTTC

V gene: TRBV12-3/TRBV12-4
J gene: TRBJ2-7
clone size: NA
D gene: TRBD2
CDR3 protein: CASGVGGATYEQYF
CDR3 DNA: TGTGCCAGCGGCGTCGGGGGGGCAACGTACGAGCAGTACTTC

V gene: TRBV29-1
J gene: TRBJ1-5
clone size: many
D gene: NA
CDR3 protein: CSVLEEPLPNQPQHF
CDR3 DNA: TGCAGCGTCCTTGAGGAGCCTCTCCCCAATCAGCCCCAGCATTTT

V gene: TRBV13
J gene: TRBJ2-7
clone size: few
D gene: NA
CDR3 protein: CASSLGSAEQYF
CDR3 DNA: TGTGCCAGCAGCCTCGGATCGGCCGAGCAGTACTTC

V gene: TRBV11-3
J gene: TRBJ1-4
clone size: NA
D gene: NA
CDR3 protein: CARLSSTNEKLFF
CDR3 DNA: TGTGCCCGACTGTCCTCAACTAATGAAAAACTGTTTTTT

V gene: TRBV27
J gene: TRBJ2-1
clone size: few
D gene: NA
CDR3 protein: CASSPNRNEQFF
CDR3 DNA: TGTGCCAGCAGTCCCAATCGGAATGAGCAGTTCTTC

V gene: TRBV12-3/TRBV12-4
J gene: TRBJ2-2
clone size: many
D gene: TRBD1
CDR3 protein: CASSLSRDRDTGELFF
CDR3 DNA: TGTGCCAGCAGTTTATCCCGGGACAGGGACACCGGGGAGCTGTTTTTT

V gene: TRBV3-1
J gene: TRBJ2-6
clone size: NA
D gene: NA
CDR3 protein: CASSQEDGDSGANVLTF
CDR3 DNA: TGTGCCAGCAGCCAAGAGGACGGAGACTCTGGGGCCAACGTCCTGACTTTC

V gene: TRBV3-1
J gene: TRBJ2-5
clone size: NA
D gene: NA
CDR3 protein: CASREGGALIARETQYF
CDR3 DNA: TGTGCCAGCAGGGAGGGCGGAGCTCTGATAGCCCGAGAGACCCAGTACTTC

V gene: TRBV10-3
J gene: TRBJ2-7
clone size: few
D gene: NA
CDR3 protein: CAVLRDGDYEQYF
CDR3 DNA: TGTGCCGTCCTCCGGGACGGAGACTACGAGCAGTACTTC

V gene: TRBV25-1
J gene: TRBJ2-7
clone size: many
D gene: NA
CDR3 protein: CASSQHLLYEQYF
CDR3 DNA: TGTGCCAGCAGTCAACACCTCTTATACGAGCAGTACTTC

V gene: TRBV30
J gene: TRBJ1-2
clone size: few
D gene: NA
CDR3 protein: CAWSTYYGYTF
CDR3 DNA: TGTGCCTGGAGTACCTACTATGGCTACACCTTC

V gene: TRBV4-1
J gene: TRBJ2-1
clone size: few
D gene: NA
CDR3 protein: CASSQGQGGDEQFF
CDR3 DNA: TGCGCCAGCAGCCAAGGGCAGGGAGGCGATGAGCAGTTCTTC

V gene: TRBV7-2
J gene: TRBJ2-7
clone size: NA
D gene: NA
CDR3 protein: CASSPEAVQYEQYF
CDR3 DNA: TGTGCCAGCAGCCCAGAGGCGGTTCAGTACGAGCAGTACTTC

V gene: TRBV7-9
J gene: TRBJ2-7
clone size: many
D gene: TRBD2
CDR3 protein: CASSPELAGIYEQYF
CDR3 DNA: TGTGCCAGCAGCCCAGAACTAGCGGGCATCTACGAGCAGTACTTC

V gene: TRBV10-3
J gene: TRBJ2-1
clone size: many
D gene: TRBD1
CDR3 protein: CAISGGTGYNEQFF
CDR3 DNA: TGTGCCATCAGTGGGGGGACAGGCTACAATGAGCAGTTCTTC

V gene: TRBV12-3/TRBV12-4
J gene: TRBJ1-1
clone size: NA
D gene: NA
CDR3 protein: CASSFFSDTEAFF
CDR3 DNA: TGTGCCAGCAGTTTTTTTTCGGACACTGAAGCTTTCTTT

V gene: TRBV12-3/TRBV12-4
J gene: TRBJ2-1
clone size: many
D gene: NA
CDR3 protein: CAASVEGSYNEQFF
CDR3 DNA: TGTGCAGCGTCGGTAGAGGGGTCCTACAATGAGCAGTTCTTC

V gene: TRBV5-1
J gene: TRBJ2-5
clone size: few
D gene: NA
CDR3 protein: CASSRGVNEETQYF
CDR3 DNA: TGCGCCAGCAGCAGGGGGGTGAATGAAGAGACCCAGTACTTC

V gene: TRBV7-9
J gene: TRBJ2-3
clone size: few
D gene: TRBD2
CDR3 protein: CASSSLAGAADTQYF
CDR3 DNA: TGTGCCAGCAGCTCCTTAGCGGGAGCGGCAGATACGCAGTATTTT

V gene: TRBV6-1
J gene: TRBJ2-2
clone size: NA
D gene: TRBD2
CDR3 protein: CASSSGTRGGELFF
CDR3 DNA: TGTGCCAGCAGCTCCGGGACTAGGGGCGGGGAGCTGTTTTTT

V gene: TRBV7-9
J gene: TRBJ2-7
clone size: many
D gene: NA
CDR3 protein: CASSSAFSYEQYF
CDR3 DNA: TGTGCCAGCAGCTCAGCATTTTCCTACGAGCAGTACTTC

V gene: TRBV3-1
J gene: TRBJ2-7
clone size: NA
D gene: NA
CDR3 protein: CASSQDISLYEQYF
CDR3 DNA: TGTGCCAGCAGCCAAGATATTAGCTTGTACGAGCAGTACTTC

V gene: TRBV24-1
J gene: TRBJ2-7
clone size: NA
D gene: TRBD1
CDR3 protein: CATSDRYSTGTGTEQYF
CDR3 DNA: TGTGCCACCAGTGACAGATACAGCACCGGGACAGGGACCGAGCAGTACTTC

V gene: TRBV9
J gene: TRBJ2-2
clone size: many
D gene: NA
CDR3 protein: CASSAIQGTGELFF
CDR3 DNA: TGTGCCAGCAGCGCCATTCAGGGGACCGGGGAGCTGTTTTTT

V gene: TRBV7-2
J gene: TRBJ2-3
clone size: many
D gene: NA
CDR3 protein: CASSSDESYSTDTQYF
CDR3 DNA: TGTGCCAGCAGCTCGGACGAGTCGTATAGCACAGATACGCAGTATTTT

V gene: TRBV7-2
J gene: TRBJ2-5
clone size: NA
D gene: NA
CDR3 protein: CASSLYWQETQYF
CDR3 DNA: TGTGCCAGCAGCTTATATTGGCAAGAGACCCAGTACTTC

V gene: TRBV29-1
J gene: TRBJ2-1
clone size: few
D gene: NA
CDR3 protein: CSVEAELLGEQFF
CDR3 DNA: TGCAGCGTTGAAGCAGAGTTGTTGGGTGAGCAGTTCTTC

V gene: TRBV19
J gene: TRBJ2-7
clone size: NA
D gene: NA
CDR3 protein: CASSIWAVGSYEQYF
CDR3 DNA: TGTGCCAGTAGTATATGGGCAGTGGGCTCCTACGAGCAGTACTTC

V gene: TRBV4-3
J gene: TRBJ1-1
clone size: few
D gene: NA
CDR3 protein: CASSQERSVNTEAFF
CDR3 DNA: TGCGCCAGCAGCCAAGAACGGTCTGTGAACACTGAAGCTTTCTTT

V gene: TRBV23-1
J gene: TRBJ2-1
clone size: NA
D gene: TRBD1
CDR3 protein: CASSQTGDHSSYNEQFF
CDR3 DNA: TGCGCCAGCAGTCAAACAGGGGATCATAGCTCCTACAATGAGCAGTTCTTC

V gene: TRBV6-2/TRBV6-3
J gene: TRBJ2-2
clone size: NA
D gene: NA
CDR3 protein: CASSYSRIHTGELFF
CDR3 DNA: TGTGCCAGCAGTTACTCCCGGATACACACCGGGGAGCTGTTTTTT

V gene: TRBV5-1
J gene: TRBJ1-2
clone size: many
D gene: TRBD1
CDR3 protein: CASSLEGQATFSYTF
CDR3 DNA: TGCGCCAGCAGCTTGGAGGGACAGGCGACGTTTAGCTACACCTTC

V gene: TRBV4-2
J gene: TRBJ2-2
clone size: NA
D gene: NA
CDR3 protein: CASSQNNRGETTGELFF
CDR3 DNA: TGTGCCAGCAGCCAGAACAATCGCGGGGAAACCACCGGGGAGCTGTTTTTT

V gene: TRBV9
J gene: TRBJ2-1
clone size: few
D gene: NA
CDR3 protein: CASSVAKETNEQFF
CDR3 DNA: TGTGCCAGCAGCGTAGCGAAAGAGACGAATGAGCAGTTCTTC

V gene: TRBV4-2
J gene: TRBJ2-3
clone size: many
D gene: TRBD2
CDR3 protein: CASSLSLAGVSDTQYF
CDR3 DNA: TGTGCCAGCAGCCTGTCTCTAGCGGGAGTTTCAGATACGCAGTATTTT

V gene: TRBV30
J gene: TRBJ2-7
clone size: few
D gene: NA
CDR3 protein: CAWLEGGPEQYF
CDR3 DNA: TGTGCCTGGCTGGAGGGGGGTCCCGAGCAGTACTTC

V gene: TRBV2
J gene: TRBJ2-1
clone size: NA
D gene: NA
CDR3 protein: CASNRDRTDNEQFF
CDR3 DNA: TGTGCCAGCAATCGCGATCGGACCGACAATGAGCAGTTCTTC

V gene: TRBV27
J gene: TRBJ2-7
clone size: NA
D gene: NA
CDR3 protein: CASSPVTGSHEQYF
CDR3 DNA: TGTGCCAGCAGTCCCGTCACGGGGAGTCACGAGCAGTACTTC

V gene: TRBV7-9
J gene: TRBJ2-7
clone size: NA
D gene: NA
CDR3 protein: CASSPPPSSYEQYF
CDR3 DNA: TGTGCCAGCAGCCCACCCCCCAGCTCCTACGAGCAGTACTTC